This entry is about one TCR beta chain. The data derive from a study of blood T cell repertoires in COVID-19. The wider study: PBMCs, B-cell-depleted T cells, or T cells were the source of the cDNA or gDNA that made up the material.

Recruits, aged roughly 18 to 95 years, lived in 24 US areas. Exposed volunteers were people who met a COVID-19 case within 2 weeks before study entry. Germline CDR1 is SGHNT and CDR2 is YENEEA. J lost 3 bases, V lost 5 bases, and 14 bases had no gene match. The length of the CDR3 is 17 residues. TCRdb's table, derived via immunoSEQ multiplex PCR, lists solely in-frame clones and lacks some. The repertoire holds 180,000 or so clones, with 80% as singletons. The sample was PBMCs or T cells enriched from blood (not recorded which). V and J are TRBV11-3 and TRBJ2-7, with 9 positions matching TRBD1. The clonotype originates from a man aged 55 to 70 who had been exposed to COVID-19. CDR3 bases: TGTGCCAGCAGCCGGGACGGGACAGGGCCCGGCCTCTACGAGCAGTACTTC. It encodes CASSRDGTGPGLYEQYF.